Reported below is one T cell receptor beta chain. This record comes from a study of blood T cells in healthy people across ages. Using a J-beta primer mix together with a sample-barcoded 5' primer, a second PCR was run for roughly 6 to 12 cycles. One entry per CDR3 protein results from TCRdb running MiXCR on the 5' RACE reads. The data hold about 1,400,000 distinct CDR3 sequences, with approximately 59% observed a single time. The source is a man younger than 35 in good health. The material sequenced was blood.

The CDR3 loop is CASSHPGDTQYF. Here the CDR3 DNA reads TGTGCCAGCAGCCACCCGGGAGATACGCAGTATTTT. The chain joins TRBV6-6 to TRBJ2-3, with D unresolved. Per germline, CDR1 MNHNY and CDR2 SVGAGI (reference sequence). This CDR3 contains 12 residues. V lost 6 bases, J lost 5 bases, and 9 bases lay in between.